The clone carrying this T cell receptor (beta chain) was seen ten or more times. The data were obtained in a study of early T cells in non-severe SARS-CoV-2 infection. This CDR3 spans 11 amino acids. The germline V gene has CDR1 SQVTM and CDR2 ANQGSEA. Trimming shortened V by 4 bases and J by 3 bases, and 5 bases separated the two germline ends. Attached unique molecular identifiers marked individual cDNA molecules. One entry per CDR3 protein results from TCRdb running MiXCR on the 5' RACE reads. The sample gives tens of thousands of distinct CDR3 sequences, 9% to 13% of which show up once; roughly 3% is in the top ten.

This sequence joins TRBV29-1 and TRBJ2-3; D ambiguous. Specimen: whole blood. The sequence was obtained from an adult who was a healthcare worker with PCR-confirmed SARS-CoV-2 infection or an uninfected control (not recorded which). The CDR3 region has the DNA TGCAGCGTTGGGTGGACAGATACGCAGTATTTT. Protein: CSVGWTDTQYF.